This T cell receptor beta chain was profiled in a study of T-cell memory formation after mild COVID-19. TCRdb re-analysed the 5' RACE reads in MiXCR, keeping a single row per CDR3 protein. This table has approximately 580,000 distinct CDR3 sequences, about 20% appearing once. With respect to this clonotype: One end of the junction fails to match germline, which may point to a read error.

The CDR3 sequence is 17 residues long. The specimen was PBMCs or a T cell subset sorted from them (not recorded which). This TCR came from an adult woman who had mild COVID-19 (a few samples of this study predate the infection). Cell type and time point are not known. The rearrangement links TRBV12-3 or TRBV12-4 to TRBJ1-1; unclear D gene. The CDR3 reads CASSYLRVRGLNTKAFF. DNA for the CDR3: TGTGCCAGCAGTTACTTGAGGGTGCGGGGATTGAACACTAAAGCTTTCTTT.